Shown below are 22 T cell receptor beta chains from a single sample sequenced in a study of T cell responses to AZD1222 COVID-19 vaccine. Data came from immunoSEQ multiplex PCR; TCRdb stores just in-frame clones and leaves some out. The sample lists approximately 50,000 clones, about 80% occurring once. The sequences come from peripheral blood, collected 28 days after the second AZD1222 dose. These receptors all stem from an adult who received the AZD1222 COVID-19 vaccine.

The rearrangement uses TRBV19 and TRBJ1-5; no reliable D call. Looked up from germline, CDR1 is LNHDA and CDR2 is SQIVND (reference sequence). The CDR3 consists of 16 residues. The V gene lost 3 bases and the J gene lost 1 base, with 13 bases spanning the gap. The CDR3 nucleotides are TGTGCCAGTAGTATTCGATCTGTGGAAAGCAATCAGCCCCAGCATTTT. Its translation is CASSIRSVESNQPQHF.

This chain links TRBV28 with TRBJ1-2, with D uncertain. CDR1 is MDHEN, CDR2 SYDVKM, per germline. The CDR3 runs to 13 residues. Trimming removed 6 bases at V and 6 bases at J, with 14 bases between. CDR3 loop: CASSPPGRDGYTF. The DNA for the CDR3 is TGTGCCAGCAGCCCACCTGGGAGGGATGGCTACACCTTC.

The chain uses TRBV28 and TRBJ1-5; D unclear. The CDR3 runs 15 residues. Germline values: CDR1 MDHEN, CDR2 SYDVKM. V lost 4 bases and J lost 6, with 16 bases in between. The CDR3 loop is CASSSWRSDTQPQHF. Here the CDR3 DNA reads TGTGCCAGCAGTTCCTGGAGGTCAGATACTCAGCCCCAGCATTTT.

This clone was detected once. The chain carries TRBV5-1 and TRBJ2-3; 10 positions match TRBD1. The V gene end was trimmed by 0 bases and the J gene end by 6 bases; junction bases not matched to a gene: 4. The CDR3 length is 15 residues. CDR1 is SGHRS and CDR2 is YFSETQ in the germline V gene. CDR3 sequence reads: CASSLGQGALDTQYF. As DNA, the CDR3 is TGCGCCAGCAGCTTGGGACAGGGGGCCCTTGATACGCAGTATTTT.

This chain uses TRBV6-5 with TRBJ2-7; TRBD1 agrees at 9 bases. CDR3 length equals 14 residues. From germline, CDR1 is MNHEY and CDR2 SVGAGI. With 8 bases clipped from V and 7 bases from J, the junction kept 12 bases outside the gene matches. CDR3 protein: CASDAGTGSSEQYV. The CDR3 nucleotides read TGTGCCAGCGACGCCGGGACAGGGTCTTCAGAGCAGTACGTC.

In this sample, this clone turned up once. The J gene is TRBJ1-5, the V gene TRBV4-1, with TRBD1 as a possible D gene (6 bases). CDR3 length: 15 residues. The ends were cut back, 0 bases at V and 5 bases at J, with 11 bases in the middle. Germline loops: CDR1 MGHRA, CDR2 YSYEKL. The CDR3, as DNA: TGCGCCAGCAGCCAAGAAAACAGGGTCTATCAGCCCCAGCATTTT. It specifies CASSQENRVYQPQHF.

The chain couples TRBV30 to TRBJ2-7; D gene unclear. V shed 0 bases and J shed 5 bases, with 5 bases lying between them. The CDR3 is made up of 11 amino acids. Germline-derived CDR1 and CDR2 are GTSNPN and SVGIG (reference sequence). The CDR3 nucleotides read TGTGCCTGGAGTGTGGGCGACGAGCAGTACTTC. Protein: CAWSVGDEQYF. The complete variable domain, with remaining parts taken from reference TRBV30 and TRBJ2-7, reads SQTIHQWPATLVQPVGSPLSLECTVEGTSNPNLYWYRQAAGRGLQLLFYSVGIGQISSEVPQNLSASRPQDRQFILSSKKLLLSDSGFYLCAWSVGDEQYFGPGTRLTVT.

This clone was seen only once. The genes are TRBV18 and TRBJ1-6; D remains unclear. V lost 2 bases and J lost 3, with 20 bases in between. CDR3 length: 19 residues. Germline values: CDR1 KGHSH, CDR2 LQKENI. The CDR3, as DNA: TGTGCCAGCTCACCATTGGGCAGGAACCCCCCTCACTATAATTCACCCCTCCACTTT. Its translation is CASSPLGRNPPHYNSPLHF.

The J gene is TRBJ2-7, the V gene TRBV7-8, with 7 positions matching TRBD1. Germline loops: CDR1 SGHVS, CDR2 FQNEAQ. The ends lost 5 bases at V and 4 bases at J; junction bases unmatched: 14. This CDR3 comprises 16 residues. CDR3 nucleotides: TGTGCCAGCAGCGCAGGGGCGGTGGACAGGAGGTACGAGCAGTACTTC. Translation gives CASSAGAVDRRYEQYF.

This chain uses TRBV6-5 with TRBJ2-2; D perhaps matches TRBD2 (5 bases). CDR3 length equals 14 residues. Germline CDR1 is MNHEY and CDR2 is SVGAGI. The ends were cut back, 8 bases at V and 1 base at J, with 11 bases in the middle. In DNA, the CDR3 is TGTGCCAGCGCTGGGAGCCGGAACACCGGGGAGCTGTTTTTT. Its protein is CASAGSRNTGELFF.

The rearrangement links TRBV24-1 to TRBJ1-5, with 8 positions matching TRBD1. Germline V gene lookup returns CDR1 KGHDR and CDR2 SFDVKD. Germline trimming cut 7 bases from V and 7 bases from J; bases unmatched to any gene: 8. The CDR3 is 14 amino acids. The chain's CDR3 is CATSEDRVDQPQHF. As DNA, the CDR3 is TGTGCCACCAGCGAGGACAGGGTCGACCAGCCCCAGCATTTT.

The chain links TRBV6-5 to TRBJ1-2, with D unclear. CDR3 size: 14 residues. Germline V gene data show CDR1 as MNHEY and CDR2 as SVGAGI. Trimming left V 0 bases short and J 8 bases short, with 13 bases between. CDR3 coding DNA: TGTGCCAGCAGTTACTCGGTGACCGAGACGGGCTACACCTTC. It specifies CASSYSVTETGYTF.

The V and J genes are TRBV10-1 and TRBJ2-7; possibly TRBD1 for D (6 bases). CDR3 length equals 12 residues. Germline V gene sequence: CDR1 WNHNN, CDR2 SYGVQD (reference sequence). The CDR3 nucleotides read TGCGCAGCCGGACAGAGCTCCTACGAGCAGTACTTC. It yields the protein CAAGQSSYEQYF.

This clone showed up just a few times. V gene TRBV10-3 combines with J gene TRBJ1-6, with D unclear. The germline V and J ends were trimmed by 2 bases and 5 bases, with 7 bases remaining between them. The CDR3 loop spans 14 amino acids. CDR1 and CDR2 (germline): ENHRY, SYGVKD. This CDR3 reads CAISEDSNNSPLHF. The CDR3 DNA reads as TGTGCCATCAGTGAGGATAGCAATAATTCACCCCTCCACTTT.

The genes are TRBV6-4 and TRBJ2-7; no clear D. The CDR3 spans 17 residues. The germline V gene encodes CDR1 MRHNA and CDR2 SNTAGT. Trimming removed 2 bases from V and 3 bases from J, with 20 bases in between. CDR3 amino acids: CASSDAPKGINSYEQYF. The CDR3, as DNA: TGTGCCAGCAGTGACGCCCCAAAGGGAATTAATAGCTACGAGCAGTACTTC.

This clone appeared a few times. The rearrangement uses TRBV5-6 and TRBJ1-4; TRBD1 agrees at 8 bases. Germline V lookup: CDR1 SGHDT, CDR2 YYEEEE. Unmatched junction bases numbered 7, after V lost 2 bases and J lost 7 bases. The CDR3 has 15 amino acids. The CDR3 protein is CASSFQGAQGEKLFF. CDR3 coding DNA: TGTGCCAGCAGCTTCCAGGGGGCGCAGGGTGAAAAACTGTTTTTT. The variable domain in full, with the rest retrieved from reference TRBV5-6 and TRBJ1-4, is DAGVTQSPTHLIKTRGQQVTLRCSPKSGHDTVSWYQQALGQGPQFIFQYYEEEERQRGNFPDRFSGHQFPNYSSELNVNALLLGDSALYLCASSFQGAQGEKLFFGSGTQLSVL.

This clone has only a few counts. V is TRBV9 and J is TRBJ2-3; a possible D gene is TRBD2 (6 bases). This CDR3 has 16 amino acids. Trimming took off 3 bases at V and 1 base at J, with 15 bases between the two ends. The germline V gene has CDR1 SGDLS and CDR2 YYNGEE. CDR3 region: CASSGGTAGRTDTQYF. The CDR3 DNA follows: TGTGCCAGCAGCGGGGGAACAGCGGGCCGCACAGATACGCAGTATTTT. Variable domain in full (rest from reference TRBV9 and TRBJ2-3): DSGVTQTPKHLITATGQRVTLRCSPRSGDLSVYWYQQSLDQGLQFLIQYYNGEERAKGNILERFSAQQFPDLHSELNLSSLELGDSALYFCASSGGTAGRTDTQYFGPGTRLTVL.

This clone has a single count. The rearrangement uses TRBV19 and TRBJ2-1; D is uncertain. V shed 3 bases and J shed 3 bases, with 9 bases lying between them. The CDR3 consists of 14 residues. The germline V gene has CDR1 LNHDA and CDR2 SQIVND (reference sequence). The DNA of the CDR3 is TGTGCCAGTAGTATTAATACTAACTACAATGAGCAGTTCTTC. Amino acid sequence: CASSINTNYNEQFF.

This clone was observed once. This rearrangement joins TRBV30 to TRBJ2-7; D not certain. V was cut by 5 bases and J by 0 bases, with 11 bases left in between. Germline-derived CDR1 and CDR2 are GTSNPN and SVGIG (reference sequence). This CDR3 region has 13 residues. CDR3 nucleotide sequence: TGTGCCTGGGACTTATGGGGCTCCTACGAGCAGTACGTC. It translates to CAWDLWGSYEQYV.

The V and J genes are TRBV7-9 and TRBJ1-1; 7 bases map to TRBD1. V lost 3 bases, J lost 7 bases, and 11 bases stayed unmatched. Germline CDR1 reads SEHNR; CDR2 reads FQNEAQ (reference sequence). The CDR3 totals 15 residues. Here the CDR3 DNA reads TGTGCCAGCAGCTTTAGGCAGGGGGTTTCCGGTGAAGCTTTCTTT. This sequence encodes CASSFRQGVSGEAFF.

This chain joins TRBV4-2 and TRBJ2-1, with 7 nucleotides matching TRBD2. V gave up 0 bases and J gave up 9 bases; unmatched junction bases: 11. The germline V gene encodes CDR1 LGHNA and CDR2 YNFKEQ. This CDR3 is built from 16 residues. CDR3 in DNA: TGTGCCAGCAGCCAAGACCAAAGCGGGGCTCCCCTTGAGCAGTTCTTC. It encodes CASSQDQSGAPLEQFF.

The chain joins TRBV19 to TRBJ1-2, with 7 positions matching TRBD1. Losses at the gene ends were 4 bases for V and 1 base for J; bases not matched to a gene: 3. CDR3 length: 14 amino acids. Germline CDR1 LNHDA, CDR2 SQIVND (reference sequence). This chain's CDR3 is CASSTTGDNYGYTF. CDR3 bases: TGTGCCAGTAGTACCACAGGGGATAACTATGGCTACACCTTC.